The entry that follows covers one T cell receptor (beta chain) sequence. Sequencing used immunoSEQ multiplex PCR; TCRdb keeps in-frame clones, though not all of them. The sample includes tens of thousands of clones, about four fifths seen only once; the top ten take 30% to 40%. This specimen comes from a study of control samples from healthy donors and cancer patients. The CDR3 length is 13 residues. V dropped 3 bases and J dropped 8 bases, with 11 bases sitting between them. CDR1 LNHDA and CDR2 SQIVND come from the germline V gene (reference sequence). The TCR comes from a man between 65 and 79 years old with lung cancer. The specimen sequenced was PBMCs. The rearrangement uses TRBV19 and TRBJ2-1; perhaps TRBD2 as D (5 bases). The CDR3 coding sequence is TGTGCCAGTAGTATCAGTAGGCGGGATGAGCAGTTCTTC. Encoded protein: CASSISRRDEQFF.